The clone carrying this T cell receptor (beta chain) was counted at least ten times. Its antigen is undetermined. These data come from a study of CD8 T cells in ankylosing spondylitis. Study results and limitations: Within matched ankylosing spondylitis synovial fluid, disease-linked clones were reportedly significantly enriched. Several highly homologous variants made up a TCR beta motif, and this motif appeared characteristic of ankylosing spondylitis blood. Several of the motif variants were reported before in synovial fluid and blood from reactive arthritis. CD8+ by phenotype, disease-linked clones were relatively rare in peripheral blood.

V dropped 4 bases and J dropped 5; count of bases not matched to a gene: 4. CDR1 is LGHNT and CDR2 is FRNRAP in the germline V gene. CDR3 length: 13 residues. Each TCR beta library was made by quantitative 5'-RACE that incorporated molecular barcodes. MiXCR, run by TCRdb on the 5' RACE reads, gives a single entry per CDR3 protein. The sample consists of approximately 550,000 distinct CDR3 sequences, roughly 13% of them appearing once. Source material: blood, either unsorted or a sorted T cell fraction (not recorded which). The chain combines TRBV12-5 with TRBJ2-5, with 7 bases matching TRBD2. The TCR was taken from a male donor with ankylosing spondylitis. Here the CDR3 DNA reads TGTGCTAGTGGTTCTAGCGGTACGGAGACCCAGTACTTC. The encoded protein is CASGSSGTETQYF. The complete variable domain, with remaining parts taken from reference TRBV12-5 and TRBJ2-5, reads DARVTQTPRHKVTEMGQEVTMRCQPILGHNTVFWYRQTMMQGLELLAYFRNRAPLDDSGMPKDRFSAEMPDATLATLKIQPSEPRDSAVYFCASGSSGTETQYFGPGTRLLVL.